This T cell receptor beta chain was documented in a study of cytomegalovirus exposure and HLA in healthy donors. The V and J ends lost 1 base and 2 bases respectively, with 10 bases between them. The germline CDR1 and CDR2 sequences are SEHNR and FQNEAQ (reference sequence). The CDR3 runs to 15 residues. The PCR made use of 60 Vbeta and 13 Jbeta primers. The method was immunoSEQ multiplex PCR; TCRdb's version includes in-frame clones alone and lacks a portion of them. The sample gives a few hundred thousand clones, roughly 80% of which show up once; about 14% is in the top ten. This rearrangement joins TRBV7-9 to TRBJ2-3, with D perhaps TRBD1 (6 bases). Sequenced material: PBMCs. The TCR was taken from a man between 40 and 49 years old in good health and CMV-seronegative. The CDR3 region is CASSLGYRVTDTQYF. As DNA, the CDR3 is TGTGCCAGCAGCTTAGGGTACAGGGTCACAGATACGCAGTATTTT.